The 18 T cell receptor beta chains given below trace back to one sample, sequenced in a study of blood T cell repertoires in COVID-19. Clones were sequenced by immunoSEQ multiplex PCR, and TCRdb holds only the in-frame ones, with some missing. The sample contains about 160,000 clones, around three quarters of which appear only once. Sequenced input: peripheral blood. These receptors originate from a man aged 55 to 70 with acute or convalescent COVID-19.

This clone appeared once. This chain links TRBV5-1 with TRBJ1-5; a possible D gene is TRBD1 (5 bases). Germline V lookup: CDR1 SGHRS, CDR2 YFSETQ. The CDR3 is made up of 15 amino acids. Deletions cut 4 bases from V and 2 bases from J, with 13 bases between. The CDR3 DNA sequence: TGCGCCAGCAGCCGCACGGGGGACGGCAATCAGCCCCAGCATTTT. It specifies CASSRTGDGNQPQHF.

This chain joins TRBV6-4 and TRBJ1-2, with a weak D call TRBD1 (5 bases). The V gene lost 6 bases and the J gene lost 2 bases, with 10 bases spanning the gap. In germline, CDR1 is MRHNA, CDR2 SNTAGT. The CDR3 length is 13 residues. The CDR3, as DNA: TGTGCCAGCAGCCCGGGGGGGAACTATGGCTACACCTTC. Translated: CASSPGGNYGYTF.

The chain uses TRBV9 and TRBJ1-5, with 7 bases lining up with TRBD1. J lost 0 bases, V lost 4 bases, and 13 bases had no gene match. Germline V CDR1 and CDR2: SGDLS, YYNGEE. The CDR3 covers 18 residues. Here the CDR3 reads CASSSPPGQPYSNQPQHF. CDR3 bases: TGTGCCAGCAGCTCCCCTCCGGGACAGCCTTATAGCAATCAGCCCCAGCATTTT.

The V call is TRBV27, the J call TRBJ1-1; 9 bases map to TRBD1. CDR3 length: 16 residues. Germline loops: CDR1 MNHEY, CDR2 SMNVEV (reference sequence). Trimming at V came to 6 bases and at J to 4 bases, leaving 12 bases not matched to a gene. CDR3 DNA: TGTGCCAGCAGACTACAGGGGGCGGGAGCATTCACTGAAGCTTTCTTT. Translating gives CASRLQGAGAFTEAFF.

The V and J genes are TRBV5-4 and TRBJ2-5; the D gene is possibly TRBD2 (6 bases). The germline V gene encodes CDR1 SGHNT and CDR2 YYREEE (reference sequence). V lost 4 bases to trimming and J lost 0 bases, with 13 bases between them. The CDR3 covers 15 residues. The CDR3 DNA follows: TGTGCCAGCAGCCTGGGACTCGGAGACCAAGAGACCCAGTACTTC. Amino acids: CASSLGLGDQETQYF.

The J gene is TRBJ2-6, the V gene TRBV5-4; D perhaps matches TRBD1 (5 bases). Germline assignment: CDR1 SGHNT and CDR2 YYREEE (reference sequence). The CDR3 loop spans 17 amino acids. V was clipped by 7 bases and J by 0 bases, with 17 bases between them. DNA for the CDR3: TGTGCCAGCGGAACGGTACAGGCCCTCTCTGGGGCCAACGTCCTGACTTTC. It encodes CASGTVQALSGANVLTF.

The chain couples TRBV5-1 to TRBJ1-5; perhaps TRBD1 as D (6 bases). The length of the CDR3 is 15 residues. Deletions cut 4 bases from V and 2 bases from J, with 13 bases between. Germline V gives CDR1 SGHRS, CDR2 YFSETQ. In DNA form, the CDR3 reads TGCGCCAGCAGCCTAACAGGGTCGGGCAATCAGCCCCAGCATTTT. Amino acids: CASSLTGSGNQPQHF.

The chain recombines TRBV19 with TRBJ1-5; no definite D call. From germline, CDR1 is LNHDA and CDR2 SQIVND (reference sequence). This CDR3 spans 12 amino acids. V lost 6 bases, J lost 4 bases, and 7 bases lay in between. CDR3 region: CASRLLNQPQHF. The CDR3 nucleotides are TGTGCCAGTAGACTCCTGAATCAGCCCCAGCATTTT.

The rearrangement links TRBV3-1 (or the pseudogene TRBV3-2) to TRBJ2-3; TRBD2 agrees at 10 bases. J gave up 6 bases and V 1 base, and 7 bases lay outside the gene matches. Germline CDR1 LGHDT, CDR2 YNNKEL (reference sequence). CDR3 length: 16 amino acids. CDR3 nucleotide sequence: TGTGCCAGCAGCCAAGTAGCGGGGGGACGCCGGGATACGCAGTATTTT. It is translated as CASSQVAGGRRDTQYF.

The chain recombines TRBV11-2 with TRBJ2-3; 10 bases match TRBD2. V was pared by 1 base and J by 5 bases, with 9 bases of the junction left unmatched. The CDR3 has 17 residues. The germline CDR1 and CDR2 sequences are SGHAT and FQNNGV. In DNA, the CDR3 is TGTGCCAGCAGCTTAGGACTAGCGGGTGGCCCAGAAGATACGCAGTATTTT. This sequence encodes CASSLGLAGGPEDTQYF.

This chain links TRBV25-1 with TRBJ1-6; D is unclear. CDR3 length: 15 amino acids. V was trimmed by 5 bases and J by 6 bases, leaving 14 bases between them. Germline loops: CDR1 MGHDK, CDR2 SYGVNS. The CDR3 nucleotides are TGTGCCAGCAGTACGTCAGTTTCAATTAATTCACCCCTCCACTTT. Encoded protein: CASSTSVSINSPLHF.

The chain has TRBV30 and TRBJ1-1; TRBD1 might be the D (6 bases). The germline gives CDR1 GTSNPN, CDR2 SVGIG (reference sequence). Trimming cost V 4 bases and J 3 bases, with 15 bases left between them. The CDR3 contains 14 residues. Here the CDR3 DNA reads TGTGCCTGGAACGAACAGGGTAGGTACACTGAAGCTTTCTTT. Translated: CAWNEQGRYTEAFF. Together with reference TRBV30 and TRBJ1-1, the CDR3 gives the full variable domain: SQTIHQWPATLVQPVGSPLSLECTVEGTSNPNLYWYRQAAGRGLQLLFYSVGIGQISSEVPQNLSASRPQDRQFILSSKKLLLSDSGFYLCAWNEQGRYTEAFFGQGTRLTVV.

The rearrangement joins TRBV19 to TRBJ2-3; 7 bases agree with TRBD1. The CDR3 totals 14 residues. The trim removed 10 bases at V and 5 bases at J, leaving 12 bases unmatched. Germline loops: CDR1 LNHDA, CDR2 SQIVND (reference sequence). The CDR3 nucleotides read TGTGCCACCCTCAGGACAGGCTCTGAAGATACGCAGTATTTT. It yields the protein CATLRTGSEDTQYF. The whole variable domain, filled in from reference TRBV19 and TRBJ2-3, reads DGGITQSPKYLFRKEGQNVTLSCEQNLNHDAMYWYRQDPGQGLRLIYYSQIVNDFQKGDIAEGYSVSREKKESFPLTVTSAQKNPTAFYLCATLRTGSEDTQYFGPGTRLTVL.

The chain recombines TRBV19 with TRBJ2-1, with TRBD2 matching over 11 bases. This CDR3 is built from 14 residues. V lost 5 bases to trimming and J lost 13 bases; unmatched junction nucleotides: 10. From germline, CDR1 is LNHDA and CDR2 SQIVND (reference sequence). CDR3: CASSVRLAGNHQFF. CDR3 bases: TGTGCCAGTAGTGTTCGACTAGCGGGGAATCATCAGTTCTTC.

The table lists this clone with a count of one. CDR3 sequence reads: CASSQGPNTGELFF. In nucleotides, the CDR3 is TGTGCCAGCAGCCAAGGGCCGAACACCGGGGAGCTGTTTTTT. This chain connects TRBV4-2 to TRBJ2-2; unclear D gene. The germline CDR1 and CDR2 sequences are LGHNA and YNFKEQ. The germline V and J ends were trimmed by 1 base and 0 bases, with 3 bases remaining between them. This CDR3 spans 14 amino acids.

V is TRBV19 and J is TRBJ1-1; D uncertain. The CDR3 sequence is 14 residues long. V dropped 1 base and J dropped 6 bases, with 12 bases sitting between them. The germline gives CDR1 LNHDA, CDR2 SQIVND (reference sequence). The CDR3 nucleotides read TGTGCCAGTAGTATAGGGAGGAGGGCACCTGAAGCTTTCTTT. As protein: CASSIGRRAPEAFF.

The gene calls are TRBV4-1 and TRBJ1-2; D may be TRBD1 (6 bases). CDR3 length equals 15 residues. The V and J ends lost 4 bases and 4 bases respectively, with 16 bases between them. In germline, CDR1 is MGHRA, CDR2 YSYEKL. This chain's CDR3 is CASSRNRERGYGYTF. The CDR3, as DNA: TGCGCCAGCAGCCGAAACAGGGAAAGGGGCTATGGCTACACCTTC.

The chain employs TRBV7-2 and TRBJ2-5; weak D call: TRBD1 (5 bases). The CDR3 runs to 14 residues. The V and J ends lost 4 bases and 2 bases respectively, with 11 bases between them. Germline CDR1 reads SGHTA; CDR2 reads FQGNSA. This CDR3 is CASSSLTVQETQYF. CDR3 DNA sequence: TGTGCCAGCAGCTCCCTGACAGTTCAAGAGACCCAGTACTTC.